The T cell receptor (beta chain) under discussion was sequenced for a study of blood T cells in healthy people across ages. Whole-study results and caveats: Estimates of total diversity, which came from one million sequenced T cells, were considered to be underestimates. As age increased, TCR beta diversity per million T cells fell in a roughly linear fashion.

A note on this clonotype: Its matching antigen is unknown.

CDR3 length: 21 residues. The use of a sample-barcoded 5' primer and a J-beta primer mix characterized a second PCR of roughly 6 to 11 cycles. All cDNA molecules were each tagged by a template-switch adaptor with 12 random nucleotides. TCRdb fed the 5' RACE reads into MiXCR, producing one record per CDR3 protein. Among fewer than 900,000 distinct CDR3 sequences listed, 43% were seen once. The J gene is TRBJ2-7, the V gene TRBV21-1; the table assigns TRBD2, which was not confirmed against the DNA. TRBV21-1 is listed as a pseudogene. The sequence came from an older woman in good health. Sequenced: blood. CDR3 DNA: TGTGCCAGCAGCACCACCTGCGGGACTAGCGGAGACGCCCAGGGGGCCTACGAGCAGTACTTC. It is translated as CASSTTCGTSGDAQGAYEQYF.